This T cell receptor beta chain was identified in a study of memory CD4+ T cells and cytomegalovirus serostatus. The sort gate was single viable CD3+CD4+CD8-CD45RO+ cells for memory CD4+ T cells. Serum IgG to CMV pp150, pp28, p38 and p52 defined serostatus. After thawing, CD4+ T cells were positively selected. The assay was immunoSEQ multiplex PCR, and TCRdb's table has in-frame clones only and misses some. Altogether tens of thousands of clones are present, roughly 72% being singletons, with the ten largest covering around 1.5%. This clone showed up just once. In germline, CDR1 is SGHTA, CDR2 FQGNSA. Trimming removed 6 bases from V and 8 bases from J; junction bases left unmatched: 17. The CDR3 contains 16 residues.

The gene calls are TRBV7-2 and TRBJ2-3; 7 nucleotides align to TRBD2. The sequenced sample was memory CD4+ T cells from blood. This clonotype originated in an adult in good health and CMV-seronegative. CDR3 sequence (DNA): TGTGCCAGCAGGGGGCCCTTCGCAGCGGGGTTAAGTACGCAGTATTTT. It yields the protein CASRGPFAAGLSTQYF.